This paragraph reports one TCR beta chain. Its antigen is still unknown. This sample is drawn from a study of T cells after yellow fever vaccination. Study-level information: Fractions containing few cells were prepared with SMART-Seq v4 Ultra Low Input. Notes on the study in general: The presence of abundant clonotypes contaminating from the bulk population was possible in FACS-sorted repertoires. Clones that expanded after primary vaccination mostly reappeared after the booster (96% CD4, 80% to 90% CD8).

V was trimmed by 1 base and J by 4 bases, leaving 12 bases between them. CDR3 length equals 15 residues. In germline, CDR1 is SGHRS, CDR2 YFSETQ. 5'RACE template switching added a universal primer site and UMIs to TCR cDNA. Using its own MiXCR run on the 5' RACE reads, TCRdb lists one record per CDR3 protein. This sample has more than 300,000 distinct CDR3 sequences, with approximately 12% found just once. The rearrangement joins TRBV5-1 to TRBJ2-1; D is unclear. This TCR was recovered from a man aged 18 to 30 who received the YFV17D yellow fever vaccine. The material sequenced was CD4+ T cells sorted from PBMCs, taken 45 days after the yellow fever booster vaccination. The CDR3 is CASSLLGVGYNEQFF. Written as DNA, the CDR3 is TGCGCCAGCAGCTTGTTGGGTGTTGGGTACAATGAGCAGTTCTTC.